This T cell receptor beta chain was identified during a study of TIL therapy for anti-PD-1-resistant metastatic lung cancer. Study-level information: Median patient age was about 55, ranging about 38-80 years.

Trimming pared 0 bases from V and 8 bases from J, leaving 14 bases between. CDR1 SGDLS and CDR2 YYNGEE come from the germline V gene. The CDR3 runs 14 residues. Sequencing used immunoSEQ v3. Sequencing depth was around 2 million read pairs for survey level, 5-6 million for deep. The data were produced by immunoSEQ multiplex PCR, yet TCRdb's version contains in-frame clones alone and is incomplete. The sample records some 43,000 clones, about 80% being singletons. Time point specified: pre-treatment sample, taken before nivolumab and TIL therapy. The TCR originated in a man aged 65-85 years with non-small cell lung cancer. The V call is TRBV9, the J call TRBJ2-5, with D perhaps matching TRBD2 (6 bases). The sequences come from blood, collected at baseline. The CDR3 DNA sequence: TGTGCCAGCAGCGTAGTTCCGGGAGCGGAAACCCAGTACTTC. Translating gives CASSVVPGAETQYF.